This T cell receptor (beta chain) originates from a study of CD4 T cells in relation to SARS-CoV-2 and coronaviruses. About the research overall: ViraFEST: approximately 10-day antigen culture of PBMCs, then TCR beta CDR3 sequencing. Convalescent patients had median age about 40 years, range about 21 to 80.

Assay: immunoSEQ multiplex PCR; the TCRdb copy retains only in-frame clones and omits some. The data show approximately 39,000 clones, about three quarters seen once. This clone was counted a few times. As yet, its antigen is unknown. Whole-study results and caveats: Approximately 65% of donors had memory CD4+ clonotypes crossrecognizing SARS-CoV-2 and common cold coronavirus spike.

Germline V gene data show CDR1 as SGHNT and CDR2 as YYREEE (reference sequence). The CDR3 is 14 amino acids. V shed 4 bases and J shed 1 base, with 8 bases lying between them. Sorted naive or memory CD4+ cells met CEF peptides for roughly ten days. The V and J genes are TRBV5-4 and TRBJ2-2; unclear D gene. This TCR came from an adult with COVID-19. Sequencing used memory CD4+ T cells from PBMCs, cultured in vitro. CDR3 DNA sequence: TGTGCCAGCAGCATACCGGGGAACACCGGGGAGCTGTTTTTT. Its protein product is CASSIPGNTGELFF.